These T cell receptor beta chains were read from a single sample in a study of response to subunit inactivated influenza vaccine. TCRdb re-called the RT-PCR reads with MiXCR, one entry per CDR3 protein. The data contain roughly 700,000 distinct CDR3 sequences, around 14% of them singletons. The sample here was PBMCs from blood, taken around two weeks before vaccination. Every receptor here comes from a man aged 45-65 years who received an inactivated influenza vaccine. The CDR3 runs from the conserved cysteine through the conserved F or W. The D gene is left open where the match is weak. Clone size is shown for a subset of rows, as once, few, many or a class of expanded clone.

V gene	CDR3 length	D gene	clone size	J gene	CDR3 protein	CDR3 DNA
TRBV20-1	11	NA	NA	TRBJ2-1	CSASQPNEQFF	TGCAGTGCTAGTCAGCCCAATGAGCAGTTCTTC
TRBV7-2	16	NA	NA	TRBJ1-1	CASSTRTVGGNTEAFF	TGTGCCAGCAGCACGAGGACGGTGGGGGGGAACACTGAAGCTTTCTTT
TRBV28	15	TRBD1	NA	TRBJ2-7	CASSLFVRGLFEQYF	TGTGCCAGCAGTTTATTTGTCAGGGGGCTGTTTGAGCAGTACTTC
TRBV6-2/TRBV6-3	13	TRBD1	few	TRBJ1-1	CASSYGTGGEAFF	TGTGCCAGCAGTTACGGTACAGGGGGTGAAGCTTTCTTT
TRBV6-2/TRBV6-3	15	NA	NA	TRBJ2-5	CASPHRRDGQETQYF	TGTGCCAGCCCTCACCGTCGGGACGGCCAAGAGACCCAGTACTTC
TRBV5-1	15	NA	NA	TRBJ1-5	CASSLEGLNNQPQHF	TGCGCCAGCAGCTTGGAGGGGTTGAACAATCAGCCCCAGCATTTT
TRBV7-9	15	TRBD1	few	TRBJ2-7	CASSDRDRVTYEQYF	TGTGCCAGCAGCGACCGGGACAGGGTTACCTACGAGCAGTACTTC
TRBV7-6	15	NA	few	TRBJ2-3	CASSRIASNTDTQYF	TGTGCCAGCAGCCGGATTGCAAGTAACACAGATACGCAGTATTTT
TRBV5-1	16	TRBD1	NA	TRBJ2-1	CASSLGGQGFYNEQFF	TGCGCCAGCAGCTTGGGGGGACAGGGTTTCTACAATGAGCAGTTCTTC
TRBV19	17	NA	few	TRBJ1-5	CASSRPGRGPFNQPQHF	TGTGCCAGTAGTCGCCCGGGGCGGGGGCCCTTCAATCAGCCCCAGCATTTT
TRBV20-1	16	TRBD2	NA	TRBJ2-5	CSARVLAGVGQETQYF	TGCAGTGCTAGAGTTCTAGCGGGAGTCGGGCAAGAGACCCAGTACTTC
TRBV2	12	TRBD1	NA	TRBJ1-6	CASTRGDSPLHF	TGTGCCAGCACCAGGGGGGACTCACCCCTCCACTTT
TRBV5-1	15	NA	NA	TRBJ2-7	CASSFLRGQDYEQYF	TGCGCCAGCAGCTTCTTGAGGGGACAAGACTACGAGCAGTACTTC
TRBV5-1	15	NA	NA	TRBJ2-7	CASSIDNSVRGEQYF	TGCGCCAGCAGCATCGACAACTCGGTGCGGGGCGAGCAGTACTTC
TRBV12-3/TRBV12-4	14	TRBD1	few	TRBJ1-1	CASSFQQGRTEAFF	TGTGCCAGCAGTTTTCAACAGGGGCGCACTGAAGCTTTCTTT
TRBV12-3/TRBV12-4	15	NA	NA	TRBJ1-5	CASSSRALTLQPQHF	TGTGCCAGCAGTTCTCGGGCCCTTACGCTCCAGCCCCAGCATTTT
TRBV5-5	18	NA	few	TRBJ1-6	CASSSLRTARTDNSPLHF	TGTGCCAGCAGCTCACTACGGACAGCCAGGACCGACAATTCACCCCTCCACTTT
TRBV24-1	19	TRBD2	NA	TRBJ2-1	CATSPSGLAGGLVYNEQFF	TGTGCCACCAGTCCCTCGGGACTAGCGGGAGGACTAGTCTACAATGAGCAGTTCTTC
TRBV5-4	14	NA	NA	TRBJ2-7	CASSLTSLPYEQYF	TGTGCCAGCAGCTTAACTAGCCTTCCCTACGAGCAGTACTTC
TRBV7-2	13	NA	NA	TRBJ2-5	CASSPQPGETQYF	TGTGCCAGCAGCCCCCAACCCGGGGAGACCCAGTACTTC
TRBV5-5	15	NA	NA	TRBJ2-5	CASSYRGGTLETQYF	TGTGCCAGCAGCTATCGAGGGGGAACGTTAGAGACCCAGTACTTC
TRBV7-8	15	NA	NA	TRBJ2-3	CASSLANGVTDTQYF	TGTGCCAGCAGCTTAGCTAACGGGGTCACAGATACGCAGTATTTT
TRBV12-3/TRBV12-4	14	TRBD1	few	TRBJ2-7	CASSAVRGSYEQYF	TGTGCCAGCAGCGCGGTCAGGGGGTCTTACGAGCAGTACTTC
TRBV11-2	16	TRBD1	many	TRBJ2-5	CASSRGQGAYQETQYF	TGCGCCAGCAGCAGAGGACAGGGGGCTTACCAAGAGACCCAGTACTTC
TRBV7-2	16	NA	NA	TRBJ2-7	CASSLGRGTASYEQYF	TGTGCCAGCAGCTTAGGGAGGGGGACAGCTTCCTACGAGCAGTACTTC
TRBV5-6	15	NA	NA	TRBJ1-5	CASSFTGGMNQPQHF	TGTGCCAGCAGCTTCACGGGGGGTATGAATCAGCCCCAGCATTTT
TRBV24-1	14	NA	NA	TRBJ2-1	CATSPPRTELVQFF	TGTGCCACCAGCCCTCCTAGAACCGAATTGGTCCAGTTCTTC
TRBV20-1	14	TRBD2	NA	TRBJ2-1	CSARGLAGSNEQFF	TGCAGTGCTAGAGGACTAGCGGGGAGCAATGAGCAGTTCTTC
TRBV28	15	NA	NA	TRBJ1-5	CASSLSSGGNQPQHF	TGTGCCAGCAGTTTAAGCAGTGGAGGCAATCAGCCCCAGCATTTT
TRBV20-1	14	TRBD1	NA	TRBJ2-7	CSARGDRTFYEQYF	TGCAGTGCTAGGGGGGACAGGACGTTTTACGAGCAGTACTTC
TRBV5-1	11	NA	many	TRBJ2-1	CASRTSNEQFF	TGCGCCAGCAGGACGAGTAATGAGCAGTTCTTC
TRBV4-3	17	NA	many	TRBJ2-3	CASSRGGLTTSTDTQYF	TGCGCCAGCAGCAGGGGCGGCCTTACAACTAGCACAGATACGCAGTATTTT